This T cell receptor beta chain is drawn from a study of blood T cell repertoires in COVID-19. About the study: Material from acute and convalescent COVID-19 was sourced from the United States, Italy and Spain. Sample material is recorded as cDNA or gDNA derived from T cells, B-cell-depleted T cells, or PBMCs.

This table comes from immunoSEQ multiplex PCR, and its TCRdb copy is limited to in-frame clones, with some not included. Among some 120,000 clones listed, approximately 71% were seen once. The CDR3 is 14 amino acids. V was trimmed by 1 base and J by 4 bases, leaving 12 bases between them. Germline values: CDR1 SGHDT, CDR2 YYEEEE. The receptor was derived from a human donor in a cohort sampled during active COVID-19. The sequenced sample was peripheral blood. The chain joins TRBV5-6 to TRBJ2-7, with D possibly TRBD1 on 6 matching bases. CDR3 region: CASSLRTAPYEQYF. CDR3 bases: TGTGCCAGCAGCTTGCGGACAGCGCCTTACGAGCAGTACTTC.